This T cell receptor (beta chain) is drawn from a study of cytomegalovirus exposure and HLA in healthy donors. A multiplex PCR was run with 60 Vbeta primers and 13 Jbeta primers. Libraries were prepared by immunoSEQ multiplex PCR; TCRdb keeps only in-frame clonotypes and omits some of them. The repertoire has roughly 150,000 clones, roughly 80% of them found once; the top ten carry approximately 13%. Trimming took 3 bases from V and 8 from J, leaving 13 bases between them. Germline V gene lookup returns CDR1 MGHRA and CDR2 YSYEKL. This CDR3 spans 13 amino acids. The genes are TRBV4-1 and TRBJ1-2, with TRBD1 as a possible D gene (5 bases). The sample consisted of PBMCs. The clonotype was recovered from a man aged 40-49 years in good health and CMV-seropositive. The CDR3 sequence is CASSQTVGGGYTF. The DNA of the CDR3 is TGCGCCAGCAGCCAGACGGTCGGGGGAGGCTACACCTTC.